Listed here is a single T cell receptor beta chain. There is no known antigen for this receptor. No much larger clone is present one base from it, and per-base qualities are unavailable. The entry originates in a study of blood T cell repertoires in COVID-19 (dated by TCRdb to about 2020). In terms of the full investigation: Samples covering the acute and convalescent phases of COVID-19 were provided by collaborators in the United States, Italy and Spain. The dataset comprised deeply sampled blood TCRbeta repertoires from subjects exposed to, actively infected with, or recovered from COVID-19. The material from the prospective study consisted of cDNA or gDNA derived from T cells, B-cell-depleted T cells, or PBMCs. Samples were obtained from the ongoing ImmuneRACE study (first 160 participants) and from 1,000 to 1,500 subjects provided by 6 global collaborators. The repertoires were made available in a free public database intended to serve as a resource for research on the immune response to SARS-CoV-2. Sample metadata almost always included a de-identified subject ID, COVID-19 status, age in years and sex. Where HLA class I and class II types were available, the types were taken from metadata supplied by the sample provider, not from assay-based typing.

Whole blood was collected in K2EDTA tubes by collaborating institutions according to the institutions' own protocols. For TCRbeta analysis, collaborator samples were shipped as frozen whole blood, as isolated PBMCs, or as DNA extracted from either sample type. The immunoSEQ Assay, a bias-controlled multiplex PCR, was used to amplify TCRbeta CDR3 regions from genomic DNA. The paper's processing steps were these. Within the assay, amplification of reference gene primers was used to estimate how many nucleated cells each sample contained. To quantify the absolute abundance of each unique TCRbeta CDR3 rearrangement, sequence reads were collapsed and filtered. Productive Simpson clonality was computed per sample as the square root of Simpson's diversity index over productive rearrangements. The clones in this table, taken by TCRdb from immuneACCESS, are in-frame only. Not every clone is retained; where verified, under half of the shortfall comes from an unresolved V gene, and the cause of the rest is unknown. D and trimming were read from the DNA, whereas the V and J calls and clone size are those reported in that table. In all, the sample holds roughly 76,000 clones, and around 90% of those were seen once. Of the sample, around 29% is held by the ten largest clones.

General conclusions and limits of the study: The amount of clinical and demographic metadata varied by source and participant and was provided uncurated.

The sample comprised peripheral blood. The sequence was collected from an elderly woman with active or convalescent COVID-19.

The CDR3 protein sequence reads: CASSSGPRGPSYGYTF. The bases are TGTGCCAGCAGCTCGGGGCCCAGGGGGCCGAGCTATGGCTACACCTTC. The chain was built from TRBV7-9 and TRBJ1-2, with 8 junctional bases fitting TRBD1. Taken from cysteine to phenylalanine, the CDR3 has 16 residues. Of the read, only the CDR3 DNA is kept; its 48 bases are in frame from base 1. V is trimmed back by 4 bases and J by 4 bases, and the junction contains 11 bases that no gene match accounts for. From a lookup of the germline V gene (reference sequence), CDR1 and CDR2 are SEHNR and FQNEAQ.